The text below deals with one TCR beta chain. The sample comes from a study of blood T cell repertoires in COVID-19. For the study at large: Specimens from acute and convalescent COVID-19 originated in the United States, Italy and Spain. PBMCs, B-cell-depleted T cells, or T cells provided the cDNA or gDNA that made up the material.

The data were produced by immunoSEQ multiplex PCR, yet TCRdb's version contains in-frame clones alone and is incomplete. The sample holds under 150,000 clones; roughly 85% are singletons and the top ten take about 12%. Sample: peripheral blood. This clonotype originated in a human donor in a cohort sampled during active COVID-19.

This chain's CDR3 is CASGLGQGFDLPQHF. For the CDR3, the DNA is TGTGCTAGTGGTTTGGGACAGGGGTTCGATCTGCCCCAGCATTTT. The chain has TRBV12-5 and TRBJ1-5; 8 bases fit TRBD1. J was trimmed by 9 bases and V by 1 base; bases with no gene match: 8. CDR1 and CDR2 from the germline V gene are LGHNT and FRNRAP. CDR3 length equals 15 residues.